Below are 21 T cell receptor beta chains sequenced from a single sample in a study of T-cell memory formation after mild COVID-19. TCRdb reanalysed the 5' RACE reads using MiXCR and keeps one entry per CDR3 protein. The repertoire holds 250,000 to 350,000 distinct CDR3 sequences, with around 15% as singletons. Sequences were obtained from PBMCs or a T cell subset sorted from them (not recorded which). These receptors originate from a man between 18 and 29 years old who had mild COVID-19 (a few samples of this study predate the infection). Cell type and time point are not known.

Written as DNA, the CDR3 is TGTGCCAGCAGCTTACTCAGTAGGGGAAGACCCTACAATGAGCAGTTCTTC. This translates into CASSLLSRGRPYNEQFF. The chain has TRBV7-9 and TRBJ2-1; tentative D call: TRBD1 (5 bases). The V end lost 2 bases, the J end lost 2 bases, and 16 bases lay between the germline ends. Per the germline V gene, CDR1 is SEHNR and CDR2 is FQNEAQ (reference sequence). The CDR3 spans 17 residues.

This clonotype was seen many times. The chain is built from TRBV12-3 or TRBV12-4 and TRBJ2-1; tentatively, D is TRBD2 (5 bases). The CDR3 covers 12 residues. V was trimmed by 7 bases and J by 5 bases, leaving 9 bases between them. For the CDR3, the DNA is TGTGCCAGCAAAACTAGTAACAATGAGCAGTTCTTC. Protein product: CASKTSNNEQFF.

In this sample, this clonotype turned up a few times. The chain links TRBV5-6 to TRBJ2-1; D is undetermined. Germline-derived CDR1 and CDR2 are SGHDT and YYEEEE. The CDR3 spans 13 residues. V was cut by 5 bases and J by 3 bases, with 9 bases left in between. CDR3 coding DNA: TGTGCCAGCAGGACCTATGGCTACAATGAGCAGTTCTTC. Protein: CASRTYGYNEQFF.

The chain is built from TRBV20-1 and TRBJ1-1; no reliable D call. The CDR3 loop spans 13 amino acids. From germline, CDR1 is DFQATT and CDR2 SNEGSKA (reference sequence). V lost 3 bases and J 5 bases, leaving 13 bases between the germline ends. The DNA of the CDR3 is TGCAGTGCTAGTCGGGTAGGGTGGACTGAAGCTTTCTTT. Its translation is CSASRVGWTEAFF.

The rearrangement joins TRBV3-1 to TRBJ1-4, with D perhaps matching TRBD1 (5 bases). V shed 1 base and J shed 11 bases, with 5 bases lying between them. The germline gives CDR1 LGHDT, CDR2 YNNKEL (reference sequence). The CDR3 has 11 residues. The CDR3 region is CASSQGGKLFF. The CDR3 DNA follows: TGTGCCAGCAGCCAAGGGGGGAAACTGTTTTTT. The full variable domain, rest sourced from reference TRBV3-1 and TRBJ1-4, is DTAVSQTPKYLVTQMGNDKSIKCEQNLGHDTMYWYKQDSKKFLKIMFSYNNKELIINETVPNRFSPKSPDKAHLNLHINSLELGDSAVYFCASSQGGKLFFGSGTQLSVL.

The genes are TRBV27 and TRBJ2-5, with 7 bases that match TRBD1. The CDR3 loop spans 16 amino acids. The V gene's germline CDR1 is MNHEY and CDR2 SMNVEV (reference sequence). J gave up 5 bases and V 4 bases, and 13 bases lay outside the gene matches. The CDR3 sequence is CASSSGTVPEGETQYF. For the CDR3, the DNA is TGTGCCAGCAGTTCCGGGACAGTGCCCGAGGGGGAGACCCAGTACTTC.

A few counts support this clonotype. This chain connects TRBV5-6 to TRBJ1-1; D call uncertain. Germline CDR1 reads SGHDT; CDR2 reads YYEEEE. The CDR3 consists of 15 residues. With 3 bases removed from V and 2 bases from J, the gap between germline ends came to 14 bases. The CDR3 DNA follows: TGTGCCAGCAGCTCCGGCGTCAGGAGCAACACTGAAGCTTTCTTT. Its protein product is CASSSGVRSNTEAFF.

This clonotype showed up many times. The CDR3 loop reads CSVEDWSSGAGDEQFF. The CDR3 region has the DNA TGCAGCGTTGAAGATTGGAGTAGCGGGGCGGGGGATGAGCAGTTCTTC. The gene calls are TRBV29-1 and TRBJ2-1, with 8 bases that match TRBD2. Germline V gene lookup returns CDR1 SQVTM and CDR2 ANQGSEA. V trimming: 0 bases; J trimming: 8 bases; junction bases outside the gene matches: 12. The CDR3 has 16 residues.

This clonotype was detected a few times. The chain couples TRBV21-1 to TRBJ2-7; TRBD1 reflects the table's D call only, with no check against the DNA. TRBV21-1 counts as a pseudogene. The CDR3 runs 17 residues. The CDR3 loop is CASSKGRPGTGGDEQYF. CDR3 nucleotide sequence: TGTGCCAGCAGCAAAGGACGCCCCGGGACAGGGGGTGACGAGCAGTACTTC.

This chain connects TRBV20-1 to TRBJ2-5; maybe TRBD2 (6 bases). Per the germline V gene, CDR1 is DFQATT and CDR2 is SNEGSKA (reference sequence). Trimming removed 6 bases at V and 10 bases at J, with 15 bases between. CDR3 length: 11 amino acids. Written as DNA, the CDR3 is TGCAGTGCCAGATCAGCGGGCCTCCAGTACTTC. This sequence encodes CSARSAGLQYF.

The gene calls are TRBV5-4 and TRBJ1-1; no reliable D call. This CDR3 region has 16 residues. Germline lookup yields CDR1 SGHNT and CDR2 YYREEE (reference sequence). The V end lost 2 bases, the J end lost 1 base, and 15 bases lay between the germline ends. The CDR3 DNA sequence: TGTGCCAGCAGCTTACCATCAAGAGGCCAGAACACTGAAGCTTTCTTT. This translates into CASSLPSRGQNTEAFF.

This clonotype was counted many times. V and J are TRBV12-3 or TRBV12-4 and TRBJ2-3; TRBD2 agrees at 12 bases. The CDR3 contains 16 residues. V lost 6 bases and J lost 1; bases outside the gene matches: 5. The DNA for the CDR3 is TGTGCCAGCAGGCTAGCGGGGGGGCCAGGCACAGATACGCAGTATTTT. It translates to CASRLAGGPGTDTQYF.

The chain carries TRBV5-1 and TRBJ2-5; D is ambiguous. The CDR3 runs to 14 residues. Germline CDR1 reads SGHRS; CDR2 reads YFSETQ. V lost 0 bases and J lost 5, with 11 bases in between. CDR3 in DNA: TGCGCCAGCAGCTTGGCCTCCCCGAGGGAGACCCAGTACTTC. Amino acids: CASSLASPRETQYF.

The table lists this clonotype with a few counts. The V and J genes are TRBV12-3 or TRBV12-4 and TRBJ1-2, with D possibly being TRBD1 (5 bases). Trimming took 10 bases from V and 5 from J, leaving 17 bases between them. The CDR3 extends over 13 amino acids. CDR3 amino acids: CATNPGVGYGYTF. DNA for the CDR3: TGTGCCACCAACCCGGGGGTAGGGTATGGCTACACCTTC.

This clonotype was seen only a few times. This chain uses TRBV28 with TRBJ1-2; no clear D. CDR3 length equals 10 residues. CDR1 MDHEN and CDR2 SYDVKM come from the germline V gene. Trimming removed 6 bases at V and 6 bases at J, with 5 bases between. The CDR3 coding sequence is TGTGCCAGCAGAGAAAATGGCTACACCTTC. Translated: CASRENGYTF.

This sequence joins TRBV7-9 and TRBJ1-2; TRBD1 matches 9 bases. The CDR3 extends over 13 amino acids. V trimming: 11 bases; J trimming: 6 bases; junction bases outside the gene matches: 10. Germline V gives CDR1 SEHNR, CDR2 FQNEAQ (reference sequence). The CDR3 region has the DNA TGTGCCGGAAATACAGGGGGCGCGAATGGCTACACCTTC. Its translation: CAGNTGGANGYTF.

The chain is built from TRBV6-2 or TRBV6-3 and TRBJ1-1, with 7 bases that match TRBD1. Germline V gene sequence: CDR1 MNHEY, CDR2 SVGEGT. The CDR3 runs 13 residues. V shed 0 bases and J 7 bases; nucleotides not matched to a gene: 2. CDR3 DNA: TGTGCCAGCAGTTACTCGACAGGGATTGAAGCTTTCTTT. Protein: CASSYSTGIEAFF.

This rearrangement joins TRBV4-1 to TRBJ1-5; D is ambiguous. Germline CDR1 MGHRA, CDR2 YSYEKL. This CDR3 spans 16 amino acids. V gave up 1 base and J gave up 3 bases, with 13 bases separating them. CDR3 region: CASSQVGLQINQPQHF. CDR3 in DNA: TGCGCCAGCAGCCAAGTAGGGTTACAGATCAATCAGCCCCAGCATTTT.

The CDR3 nucleotides read TGTGCCACCAGCAGAGATCAAGGCTACGAGCAGTACTTC. This codes for CATSRDQGYEQYF. This sequence joins TRBV15 and TRBJ2-7; D unresolved. V was pared by 0 bases and J by 3 bases, with 6 bases between. Germline-derived CDR1 and CDR2 are LNHNV and YYDKDF (reference sequence). The length of the CDR3 is 13 residues.

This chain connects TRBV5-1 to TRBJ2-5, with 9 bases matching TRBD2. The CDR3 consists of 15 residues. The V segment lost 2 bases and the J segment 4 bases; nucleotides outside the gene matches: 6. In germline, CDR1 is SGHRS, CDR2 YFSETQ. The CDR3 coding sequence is TGCGCCAGCAGCTTTAGCGGGGGCGGAGTAGAGACCCAGTACTTC. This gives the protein CASSFSGGGVETQYF.

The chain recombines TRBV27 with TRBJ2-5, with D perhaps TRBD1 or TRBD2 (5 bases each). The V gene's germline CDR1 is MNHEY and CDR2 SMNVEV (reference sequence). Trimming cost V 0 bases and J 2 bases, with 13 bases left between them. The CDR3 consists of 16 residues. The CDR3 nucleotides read TGTGCCAGCAGTTTATCGTCGGGGCCAGTTCAAGAGACCCAGTACTTC. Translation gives CASSLSSGPVQETQYF.